Listed below are T cell receptor beta chains from one sample, sequenced in a study of STAT5B mutations in CD4+ large granular lymphocyte leukemia. The table came from immunoSEQ multiplex PCR; TCRdb's copy has only in-frame clones and leaves some out. The sample gives roughly 48,000 clones, roughly 72% of which show up once; approximately 1.5% is in the top ten. Sample: CD4+ T cells from blood buffy coats. The receptors stem from a human donor in good health. CDR3s include the opening cysteine and the closing phenylalanine or tryptophan. The order of the fields is D gene, V gene, J gene, clone size, CDR3 DNA, CDR3 protein. A D gene is named only where the DNA matches it firmly. A clone size is listed for some rows: how often the clone was seen (once, few, many), or a class if it is expanded.

TRBD1	TRBV2	TRBJ1-4	few	TGTGCCAGCAGGGGGACAGCTGAAAAACTGTTTTTT	CASRGTAEKLFF
.	TRBV27	TRBJ1-4	.	TGTGCCAGCAGTTCACAGGCGAGTGGTGAAAAACTGTTTTTT	CASSSQASGEKLFF
TRBD2	TRBV11-3	TRBJ2-1	.	TGTGCCAGCTCCTTTGGGACTAGCGGGTCACATGAGCAGTTCTTC	CASSFGTSGSHEQFF
TRBD2	TRBV18	TRBJ2-5	.	TGTGCCAGCTGTGCGGGGGTCCAAGAGACCCAGTACTTC	CASCAGVQETQYF
.	TRBV18	TRBJ1-1	few	TGTGCCAGCTCGGAAACAATGAACACTGAAGCTTTCTTT	CASSETMNTEAFF
.	TRBV6-6	TRBJ2-1	.	TGTGCCAGCAGTTACCCTTTAGGGACCGGTCGTGCCGAGCAGTTCTTC	CASSYPLGTGRAEQFF
TRBD1	TRBV30	TRBJ2-5	few	TGTGCCTGGACAGGGGGCGAGACCCAGTACTTC	CAWTGGETQYF
TRBD1	TRBV2	TRBJ2-7	.	TGTGCCAGCAGGGCCGGGACAGGGTACGAGCAGTACTTC	CASRAGTGYEQYF
TRBD1	TRBV28	TRBJ1-2	few	TGTGCCAGCAGCTTATCGCCAGCCCTACAGGGGGCTGTCTATGGCTACACCTTC	CASSLSPALQGAVYGYTF
.	TRBV18	TRBJ2-7	.	TGTGCCAGCTCACCGGGATTTAACTACGAGCAGTACTTC	CASSPGFNYEQYF
.	TRBV5-1	TRBJ2-5	.	TGCGCCAGCAGCTTGTCACAGGCCCAAGAGACCCAGTACTTC	CASSLSQAQETQYF
.	TRBV28	TRBJ1-5	few	TGTGCCAGCAGTCTCCGGACTATGAATGAGCCCCAGCATTTT	CASSLRTMNEPQHF
TRBD2	TRBV7-2	TRBJ2-2	.	TGTGCCAGCAGCCGCGGGACTAGCGGGCTCACCGGGGAGCTGTTTTTT	CASSRGTSGLTGELFF
TRBD1	TRBV2	TRBJ1-3	.	TGTGCCAGCATACAGGGGGATTATGGAAACACCATATATTTT	CASIQGDYGNTIYF
.	TRBV19	TRBJ2-3	.	TGTGCCAGTAGAGTTACGGGGGGCACAGATACGCAGTATTTT	CASRVTGGTDTQYF
.	TRBV6-1	TRBJ1-5	.	TGTGCCAGCACAGGACAGCTAAGCAATCAGCCCCAGCATTTT	CASTGQLSNQPQHF
TRBD2	TRBV2	TRBJ2-5	.	TGTGCCAGCAGTAAAGGGGGTCGCGGGGGGGCGGAGACCCAGTACTTC	CASSKGGRGGAETQYF
.	TRBV2	TRBJ2-3	.	TGTGCCAGCAGTGAAGTCTCAGTTACTAGCACAGATACGCAGTATTTT	CASSEVSVTSTDTQYF
TRBD1	TRBV6-1	TRBJ1-6	.	TGTGCCAGCACGGGACAGACCCAAACGCCCCTCCACTTT	CASTGQTQTPLHF
TRBD1	TRBV9	TRBJ2-1	.	TGTGCCAGCAGCGTAGCAATTTCTATACCGGGACAGGGGAACAATGAGCAGTTCTTC	CASSVAISIPGQGNNEQFF
.	TRBV7-9	TRBJ2-1	once	TGTGCCAGCAGCTTAGAGGCCGGTGAGCAGTTCTTC	CASSLEAGEQFF
TRBD1	TRBV6-6	TRBJ2-5	.	TGTGCCAGCAGTGGGACAGGGAGTGGCGAGACCCAGTACTTC	CASSGTGSGETQYF
.	TRBV7-3	TRBJ2-1	few	TGTGCCAGCAGCCCTACCGGGAATGAGCAGTTCTTC	CASSPTGNEQFF
TRBD2	TRBV4-1	TRBJ2-3	.	TGCGCCAGCAGCCAAGATCGCGGGGGGGGCACAGATACGCAGTATTTT	CASSQDRGGGTDTQYF
TRBD1	TRBV7-7	TRBJ2-5	.	TGTGCTAGCAGCCCCGGACAGGGGGGGCAAGAGACCCAGTACTTC	CASSPGQGGQETQYF
TRBD1	TRBV10-3	TRBJ1-1	few	TGTGCCATCAGTGCACAGGGGGACACTGAAGCTTTCTTT	CAISAQGDTEAFF
.	TRBV18	TRBJ1-5	.	TGTGCCAGCTCACCAGGAAATCAGCCCCAGCATTTT	CASSPGNQPQHF
.	TRBV7-8	TRBJ2-2	.	TGTGCCAGCAGCCCCATGGGTGTCGCGGCCGGGGAGCTGTTTTTT	CASSPMGVAAGELFF